The clone carrying this T cell receptor beta chain occurred many times. Its antigen is not known. The record originates from a study of neurological immune-mediated disorders. The authors made cDNA by 5'RACE with 10-nucleotide random UMIs. MiXCR, run by TCRdb on the 5' RACE reads, gives a single entry per CDR3 protein. This sample has around 42,000 distinct CDR3 sequences, with roughly 13% found just once. CDR1 and CDR2 from the germline V gene are SGHTA and FQGNSA. With 5 bases removed from V and 1 base from J, the gap between germline ends came to 10 bases. The CDR3 runs 14 residues. Time point given: longitudinal time-point 3. Study findings and constraints: None of the CDR3 amino acid sequences of expanded clones were shared across subjects, and this suggested private repertoires in all groups.

The clonotype originates from a man in his thirties or forties in good health. The sample consisted of PBMCs. The rearrangement links TRBV7-2 to TRBJ2-3; D is uncertain. The CDR3 here is CASSPARGTDTQYF. The CDR3 DNA reads TGTGCCAGCAGCCCCGCCCGGGGCACAGATACGCAGTATTTT.